This T cell receptor (beta chain) was recorded in a study of cytomegalovirus exposure and HLA in healthy donors. The study ran its PCR with 60 Vbeta and 13 Jbeta primers. Profiling relied on immunoSEQ multiplex PCR, and the TCRdb table lists in-frame clones only, not all of them. The table records fewer than 200,000 clones, under 90% of them present only once. Trimming removed 3 bases from V and 8 bases from J; junction bases left unmatched: 9. The CDR3 extends over 16 amino acids. The germline gives CDR1 SGHTA, CDR2 FQGTGA. Note on this clone: Its antigen remains unknown.

Study-wide points: Reportedly, cytomegalovirus status was diagnosed with high sensitivity and specificity. Presence/absence results assume similar sequencing depth per donor, which may not hold.

The V gene is TRBV7-3, the J gene TRBJ2-1, with 11 bases aligning to TRBD2. This clonotype was sampled from a male donor in good health and CMV-seronegative. The sequencing input was PBMCs. CDR3 region: CASSFGLAGGLHEQFF. CDR3 sequence (DNA): TGTGCCAGCAGCTTTGGGCTAGCGGGGGGCCTCCATGAGCAGTTCTTC.